The clone carrying this T cell receptor (beta chain) occurred once. Germline values: CDR1 MDHEN, CDR2 SYDVKM. The CDR3 has 14 amino acids. V gave up 5 bases and J gave up 2 bases; unmatched junction bases: 2. This sample is part of a study of blood T cell repertoires in COVID-19. Donors were grouped by their self-reported clinical history. Per the authors' pipeline: Scientists estimated how many nucleated cells there were by amplifying reference gene primers. Assay: immunoSEQ multiplex PCR; the TCRdb copy retains only in-frame clones and omits some. Clonal size and the V and J genes are those of that table, whereas D and trimming came from the DNA. Here the sample spans a few hundred thousand clones, approximately 86% being singletons.

Sequencing was performed on PBMCs or T cells enriched from blood (not recorded which). The chain has TRBV28 and TRBJ1-3, with 8 bases that match TRBD1. This TCR was recovered from a woman aged 40 to 55 with acute COVID-19. The CDR3 bases are TGTGCCAGCAGTCCGGACAGGGCTGGAAACACCATATATTTT. Its protein product is CASSPDRAGNTIYF.